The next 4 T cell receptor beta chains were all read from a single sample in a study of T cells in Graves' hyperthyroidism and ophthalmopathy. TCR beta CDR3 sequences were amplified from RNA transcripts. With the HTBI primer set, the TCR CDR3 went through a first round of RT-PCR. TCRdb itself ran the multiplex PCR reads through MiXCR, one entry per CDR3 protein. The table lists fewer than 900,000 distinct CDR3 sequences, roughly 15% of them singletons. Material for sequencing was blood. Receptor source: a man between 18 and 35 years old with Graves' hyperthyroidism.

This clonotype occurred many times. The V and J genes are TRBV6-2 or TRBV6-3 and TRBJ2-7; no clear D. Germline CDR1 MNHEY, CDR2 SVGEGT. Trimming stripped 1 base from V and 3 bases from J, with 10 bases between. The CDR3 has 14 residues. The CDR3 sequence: CASSYFAGNYEQYF. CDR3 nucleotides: TGTGCCAGCAGTTACTTCGCTGGAAACTACGAGCAGTACTTC.

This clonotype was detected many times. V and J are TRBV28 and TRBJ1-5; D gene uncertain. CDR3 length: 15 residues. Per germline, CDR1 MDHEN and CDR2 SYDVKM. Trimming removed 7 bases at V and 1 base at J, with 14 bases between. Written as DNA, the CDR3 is TGTGCCAGCACGTCGGATGGCACCAGCAATCAGCCCCAGCATTTT. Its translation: CASTSDGTSNQPQHF.

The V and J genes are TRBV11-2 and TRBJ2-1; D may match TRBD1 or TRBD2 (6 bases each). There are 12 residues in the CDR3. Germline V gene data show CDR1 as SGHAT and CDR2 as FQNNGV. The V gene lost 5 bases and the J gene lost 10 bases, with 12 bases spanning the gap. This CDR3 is CASSRGGLEQFF. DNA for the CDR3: TGTGCCAGCAGCCGAGGGGGGTTGGAGCAGTTCTTC.

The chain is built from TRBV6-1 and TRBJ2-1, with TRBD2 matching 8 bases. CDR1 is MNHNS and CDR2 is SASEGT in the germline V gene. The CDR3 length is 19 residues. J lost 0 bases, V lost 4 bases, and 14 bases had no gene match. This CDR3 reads CASSVSAGGSLSSYNEQFF. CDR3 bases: TGTGCCAGCAGTGTGTCGGCGGGAGGTAGTCTCTCCTCCTACAATGAGCAGTTCTTC.